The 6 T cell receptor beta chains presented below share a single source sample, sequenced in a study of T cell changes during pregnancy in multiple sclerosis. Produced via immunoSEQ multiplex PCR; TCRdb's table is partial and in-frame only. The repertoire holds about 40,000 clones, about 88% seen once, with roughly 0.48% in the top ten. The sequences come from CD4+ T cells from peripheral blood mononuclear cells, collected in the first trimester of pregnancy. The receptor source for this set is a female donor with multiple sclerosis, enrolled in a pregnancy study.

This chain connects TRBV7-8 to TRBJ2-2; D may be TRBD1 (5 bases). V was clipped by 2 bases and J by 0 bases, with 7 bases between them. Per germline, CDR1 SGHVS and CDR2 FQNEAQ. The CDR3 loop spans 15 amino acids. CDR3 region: CASSLTTANTGELFF. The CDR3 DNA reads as TGTGCCAGCAGCTTAACGACAGCGAACACCGGGGAGCTGTTTTTT.

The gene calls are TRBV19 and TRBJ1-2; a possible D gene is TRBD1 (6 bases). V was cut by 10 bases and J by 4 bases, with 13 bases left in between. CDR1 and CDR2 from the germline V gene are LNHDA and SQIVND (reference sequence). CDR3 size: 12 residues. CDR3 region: CATSKTGYGYTF. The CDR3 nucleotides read TGTGCCACCTCAAAGACAGGCTATGGCTACACCTTC.

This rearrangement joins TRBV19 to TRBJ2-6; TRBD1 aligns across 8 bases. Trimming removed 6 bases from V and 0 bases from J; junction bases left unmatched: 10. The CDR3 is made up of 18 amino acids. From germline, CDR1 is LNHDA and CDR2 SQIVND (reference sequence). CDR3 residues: CASSGGQGTLSGANVLTF. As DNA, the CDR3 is TGTGCCAGTAGCGGAGGACAGGGTACCCTCTCTGGGGCCAACGTCCTGACTTTC.

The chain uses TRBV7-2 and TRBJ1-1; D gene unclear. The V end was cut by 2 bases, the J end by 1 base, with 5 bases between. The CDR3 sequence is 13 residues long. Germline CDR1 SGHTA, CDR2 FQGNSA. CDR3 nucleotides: TGTGCCAGCAGCTTAAGACAGAACACTGAAGCTTTCTTT. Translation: CASSLRQNTEAFF.

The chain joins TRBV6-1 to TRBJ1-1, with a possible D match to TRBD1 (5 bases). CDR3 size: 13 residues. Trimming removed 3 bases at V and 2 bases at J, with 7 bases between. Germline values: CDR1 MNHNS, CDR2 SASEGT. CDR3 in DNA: TGTGCCAGCAGTGACAGGGAAAACACTGAAGCTTTCTTT. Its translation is CASSDRENTEAFF.

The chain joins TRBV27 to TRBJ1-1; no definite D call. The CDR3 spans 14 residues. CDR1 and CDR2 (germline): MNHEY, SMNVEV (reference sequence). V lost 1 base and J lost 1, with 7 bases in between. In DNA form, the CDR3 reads TGTGCCAGCAGTTTATTTTGGGCGAACACTGAAGCTTTCTTT. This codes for CASSLFWANTEAFF.